A single sample is the source of the 17 T cell receptor beta chains below, sequenced in a study of T cell responses to AZD1222 COVID-19 vaccine. Only in-frame clones appear in the TCRdb table, and some are missing; sequencing was by immunoSEQ multiplex PCR. Counted here are roughly 70,000 clones, 80% to 90% occurring once; the ten biggest clones make up roughly 6.5%. Sample: peripheral blood, taken 28 days after the second AZD1222 dose. Receptors originate from an adult who received the AZD1222 COVID-19 vaccine.

The chain couples TRBV6-5 to TRBJ1-6; weak D call: TRBD1 (5 bases). Germline V gives CDR1 MNHEY, CDR2 SVGAGI. This CDR3 is 14 amino acids long. The germline V and J ends were trimmed by 6 bases and 7 bases, with 13 bases remaining between them. The CDR3 loop is CASSQGRTNSPLHF. CDR3 in DNA: TGTGCCAGCAGCCAGGGACGGACCAATTCACCCCTCCACTTT.

The chain carries TRBV7-8 and TRBJ1-2; D not resolved. In germline, CDR1 is SGHVS, CDR2 FQNEAQ. V lost 5 bases, J lost 3 bases, and 13 bases lay in between. The CDR3 totals 14 residues. The DNA for the CDR3 is TGTGCCAGCAGCGCACCGGGCGATGACTATGGCTACACCTTC. This codes for CASSAPGDDYGYTF.

The genes are TRBV7-7 and TRBJ2-1; D possibly corresponds to TRBD1 (6 bases). V was trimmed by 4 bases and J by 9 bases, leaving 13 bases between them. Germline V gene data show CDR1 as SSHAT and CDR2 as FNYEAQ (reference sequence). The CDR3 has 13 amino acids. The CDR3: CASSSDRSTEQFF. In DNA form, the CDR3 reads TGTGCCAGCAGCTCCGACAGGTCCACTGAGCAGTTCTTC.

The chain carries TRBV28 and TRBJ2-7, with 7 bases identical to TRBD2. The germline V gene encodes CDR1 MDHEN and CDR2 SYDVKM. This CDR3 is built from 15 residues. V was pared by 4 bases and J by 7 bases, with 13 bases of the junction left unmatched. The CDR3 nucleotides are TGTGCCAGCAGTTCACCTACGGGGGGTAAGGAGGAGCAGTACTTC. This translates into CASSSPTGGKEEQYF.

The CDR3, as DNA: TGTGCCAGTAGTATTTTGGGATTCTCTGGAAACACCATATATTTT. Its protein is CASSILGFSGNTIYF. This chain links TRBV19 with TRBJ1-3; D is ambiguous. V was pared by 3 bases and J by 0 bases, with 9 bases between. The CDR3 consists of 15 residues. Germline loops: CDR1 LNHDA, CDR2 SQIVND (reference sequence).

This clone was seen more than once but under ten times. CDR3 sequence: CASSSTGGSAEAFF. For the CDR3, the DNA is TGTGCCAGCAGTTCGACAGGGGGATCAGCTGAAGCTTTCTTT. The V and J genes are TRBV28 and TRBJ1-1; TRBD1 matches at 9 bases. CDR1 and CDR2 (germline): MDHEN, SYDVKM. The V segment lost 4 bases and the J segment 6 bases; nucleotides outside the gene matches: 6. The CDR3 is 14 residues long. Supplemented by reference TRBV28 and TRBJ1-1, the full variable domain reads DVKVTQSSRYLVKRTGEKVFLECVQDMDHENMFWYRQDPGLGLRLIYFSYDVKMKEKGDIPEGYSVSREKKERFSLILESASTNQTSMYLCASSSTGGSAEAFFGQGTRLTVV.

V is TRBV10-3 and J is TRBJ1-5; D remains unclear. The CDR3 is made up of 13 amino acids. With 4 bases removed from V and 2 bases from J, the gap between germline ends came to 6 bases. The germline gives CDR1 ENHRY, CDR2 SYGVKD. This chain's CDR3 is CAISVAGNQPQHF. CDR3 coding DNA: TGTGCCATCAGTGTAGCAGGCAATCAGCCCCAGCATTTT.

The V call is TRBV19, the J call TRBJ1-2; D is perhaps TRBD1 (6 bases). The germline CDR1 and CDR2 sequences are LNHDA and SQIVND (reference sequence). Trimming pared 7 bases from V and 4 bases from J, leaving 16 bases between. This CDR3 comprises 14 residues. As DNA, the CDR3 is TGTGCCAGTACCCGCGTGGACAGCCCCTATGGCTACACCTTC. This gives the protein CASTRVDSPYGYTF. The full variable domain, in which reference TRBV19 and TRBJ1-2 provide the parts outside the CDR3, is DGGITQSPKYLFRKEGQNVTLSCEQNLNHDAMYWYRQDPGQGLRLIYYSQIVNDFQKGDIAEGYSVSREKKESFPLTVTSAQKNPTAFYLCASTRVDSPYGYTFGSGTRLTVV.

The chain couples TRBV6-5 to TRBJ1-2; D gene unclear. CDR1 is MNHEY and CDR2 is SVGAGI in the germline V gene. V lost 6 bases to trimming and J lost 8 bases, with 13 bases between them. The CDR3 is 12 residues long. CDR3 bases: TGTGCCAGCAGGGATGAGGGTGGCGGCTACACCTTC. It translates to CASRDEGGGYTF.

This clone was picked up one time. This chain links TRBV5-1 with TRBJ2-2; D uncertain. Germline CDR1 and CDR2: SGHRS and YFSETQ. The ends were cut back, 4 bases at V and 4 bases at J, with 8 bases in the middle. The CDR3 covers 13 residues. In DNA, the CDR3 is TGCGCCAGCAGCCCACAGATCACCGGGGAGCTGTTTTTT. The encoded protein is CASSPQITGELFF.

The J gene is TRBJ2-1, the V gene TRBV10-3, with 8 bases lining up with TRBD1. V was pared by 4 bases and J by 5 bases, with 10 bases of the junction left unmatched. This CDR3 contains 16 residues. Germline assignment: CDR1 ENHRY and CDR2 SYGVKD. The CDR3: CAISAINRDRNNEQFF. The CDR3, as DNA: TGTGCCATCAGTGCCATTAACCGGGACAGGAACAATGAGCAGTTCTTC.

This chain uses TRBV15 with TRBJ2-7; D is unclear. Trimming removed 5 bases at V and 3 bases at J, with 17 bases between. This CDR3 spans 15 amino acids. CDR1 LNHNV and CDR2 YYDKDF come from the germline V gene (reference sequence). CDR3 bases: TGTGCCACCAGCGAAGGACGGCTTCGATACTACGAGCAGTACTTC. Translation: CATSEGRLRYYEQYF.

The rearrangement links TRBV30 to TRBJ1-3; D gene ambiguous. V was trimmed by 4 bases and J by 4 bases, leaving 8 bases between them. Per the germline V gene, CDR1 is GTSNPN and CDR2 is SVGIG (reference sequence). CDR3 size: 12 residues. This CDR3 is CAWNQLGNTIYF. In nucleotides, the CDR3 is TGTGCCTGGAACCAGTTAGGAAACACCATATATTTT.

The chain uses TRBV10-2 and TRBJ2-7; 9 bases agree with TRBD1. V lost 10 bases and J lost 0; bases outside the gene matches: 4. The CDR3 contains 13 residues. The germline V gene encodes CDR1 WSHSY and CDR2 SAAADI. CDR3 DNA sequence: TGCGCCATACAGGGGGCGGGCTCCTACGAGCAGTACTTC. It translates to CAIQGAGSYEQYF.

A single count supports this clone. This chain links TRBV5-5 with TRBJ2-3; D could derive from TRBD1 or TRBD2 (5 bases each). Germline CDR1 SGHKS, CDR2 YYEKEE (reference sequence). The CDR3 consists of 14 residues. V shed 3 bases and J shed 2 bases, with 10 bases lying between them. The CDR3 reads CASSWQGDTDTQYF. The CDR3 bases are TGTGCCAGCAGCTGGCAGGGAGACACAGATACGCAGTATTTT.

V gene TRBV9 combines with J gene TRBJ1-6; a weak D match, TRBD1 (5 bases). Trimming pared 3 bases from V and 9 bases from J, leaving 7 bases between. This CDR3 is built from 12 residues. Germline CDR1 SGDLS, CDR2 YYNGEE. In DNA, the CDR3 is TGTGCCAGCAGCGGAGGGGTTTCACCCCTCCACTTT. Amino acid sequence: CASSGGVSPLHF.

The chain recombines TRBV7-2 with TRBJ1-6, with TRBD1 matching over 10 bases. Germline trimming cut 5 bases from V and 6 bases from J; bases unmatched to any gene: 7. The germline V gene has CDR1 SGHTA and CDR2 FQGNSA. This CDR3 region has 16 residues. The CDR3: CASSGRTGGGNSPLHF. The CDR3 DNA is TGTGCCAGCAGCGGCAGGACAGGGGGTGGTAATTCACCCCTCCACTTT.